The next 9 T cell receptor beta chains were all read from a single sample in a study of cytomegalovirus exposure and HLA in healthy donors. Researchers ran the PCR with 60 Vbeta and 13 Jbeta primers. Sequenced by immunoSEQ multiplex PCR; TCRdb stores in-frame clones only, minus some. Of about 190,000 clones in the sample, just under 75% are singletons; the top ten hold about 5%. Material for sequencing was PBMCs. These receptor sequences come from a man aged 25 to 45 in good health and CMV-seropositive.

The chain couples TRBV7-2 to TRBJ1-5; D remains unclear. This CDR3 spans 14 amino acids. The ends were cut back, 2 bases at V and 2 bases at J, with 7 bases in the middle. Germline CDR1 and CDR2: SGHTA and FQGNSA. The CDR3, as DNA: TGTGCCAGCAGCTTAAACCCAGGCAATCAGCCCCAGCATTTT. Translation gives CASSLNPGNQPQHF.

The chain couples TRBV7-2 to TRBJ1-1; 9 bases are a match to TRBD1. The V gene's germline CDR1 is SGHTA and CDR2 FQGNSA. The ends lost 1 base at V and 7 bases at J; junction bases unmatched: 1. The CDR3 extends over 13 amino acids. CDR3 protein: CASSLDRGLEAFF. For the CDR3, the DNA is TGTGCCAGCAGCTTAGACAGGGGGCTTGAAGCTTTCTTT.

This clone showed up just a few times. The V gene is TRBV5-1, the J gene TRBJ2-5; tentative D call: TRBD1 (6 bases). The V gene lost 4 bases and the J gene lost 4 bases, with 17 bases spanning the gap. CDR1 and CDR2 from the germline V gene are SGHRS and YFSETQ. The CDR3 loop spans 15 amino acids. CDR3 coding DNA: TGCGCCAGCAGCCCCCCTCGGGCAGGGGTAGAGACCCAGTACTTC. Translation: CASSPPRAGVETQYF.

With respect to this clone: One end of the junction is discordant with germline, which a read error may explain. This rearrangement joins TRBV7-9 to TRBJ2-3; TRBD2 aligns across 8 bases. CDR3 length: 16 residues. CDR1 and CDR2 from the germline V gene are SEHNR and FQNEAQ (reference sequence). As DNA, the CDR3 is TGTTCCAGCAGCACTTTCGGGGGGGGTGAGAAAGATACGCAGTATTTT. This encodes CSSSTFGGGEKDTQYF.

The chain links TRBV2 to TRBJ1-5; TRBD1 matches 7 bases. The germline V gene has CDR1 SNHLY and CDR2 FYNNEI. The CDR3 has 14 residues. The V gene end was trimmed by 4 bases and the J gene end by 5 bases; junction bases not matched to a gene: 5. In DNA, the CDR3 is TGTGCCAGCAGTGGGGACAGCGGGTATCAGCCCCAGCATTTT. It codes for CASSGDSGYQPQHF.

This clone was seen a single time. The rearrangement uses TRBV11-3 and TRBJ2-3; TRBD1 matches 9 bases. V lost 2 bases, J lost 5 bases, and 2 bases stayed unmatched. This CDR3 has 14 amino acids. Germline V gene data show CDR1 as SGHNT and CDR2 as YENEEA. The CDR3 DNA follows: TGTGCCAGCAGCTTAAGACAGGGGGGAGATACGCAGTATTTT. It is translated as CASSLRQGGDTQYF.

The genes are TRBV7-2 and TRBJ2-3; D might be TRBD1 (5 bases). There are 14 residues in the CDR3. Germline V CDR1 and CDR2: SGHTA, FQGNSA. V shed 1 base and J shed 4 bases, with 9 bases lying between them. CDR3 amino acids: CASSLVVGADTQYF. CDR3 in DNA: TGTGCCAGCAGCTTAGTCGTAGGGGCAGATACGCAGTATTTT.

Comments on this clone: Other DNA sequences from this sample encode an identical CDR3 as well. The V gene is TRBV19, the J gene TRBJ2-3; tentatively, D is TRBD2 (5 bases). CDR3 length equals 14 residues. Germline values: CDR1 LNHDA, CDR2 SQIVND (reference sequence). V lost 6 bases and J 1 base, leaving 11 bases between the germline ends. In nucleotides, the CDR3 is TGTGCCAGTAGGGAGGCCGGGGGCACAGATACGCAGTATTTT. Amino acid sequence: CASREAGGTDTQYF. Supplemented by reference TRBV19 and TRBJ2-3, the full variable domain reads DGGITQSPKYLFRKEGQNVTLSCEQNLNHDAMYWYRQDPGQGLRLIYYSQIVNDFQKGDIAEGYSVSREKKESFPLTVTSAQKNPTAFYLCASREAGGTDTQYFGPGTRLTVL.

This clone was seen only once. V usage is TRBV28 and J usage is TRBJ2-1, with 7 bases aligning to TRBD2. The CDR3 has 14 residues. The germline gives CDR1 MDHEN, CDR2 SYDVKM. V trimming: 8 bases; J trimming: 0 bases; junction bases outside the gene matches: 4. The CDR3 here is CASWASGSYNEQFF. For the CDR3, the DNA is TGTGCCAGCTGGGCTAGCGGCTCCTACAATGAGCAGTTCTTC.